Shown below are 25 T cell receptor beta chains from a single sample sequenced in a study of T-cell memory formation after mild COVID-19. MiXCR, applied by TCRdb to the 5' RACE reads, yields one record per CDR3 protein. In the table there are fewer than 700,000 distinct CDR3 sequences, roughly a fifth of which are singletons. The material sequenced was PBMCs or a T cell subset sorted from them (not recorded which). Receptors were obtained from an adult woman who had mild COVID-19 (a few samples of this study predate the infection). Cell type and time point are not known.

This clonotype was seen more than once but under ten times. The CDR3 loop is CSASSSGTYSNQPQHF. The CDR3 DNA sequence: TGCAGTGCTAGTTCTTCCGGGACTTATAGCAATCAGCCCCAGCATTTT. The V and J genes are TRBV20-1 and TRBJ1-5, with TRBD1 as a possible D gene (5 bases). Between the trimmed V and J ends, which lost 3 bases and 0 bases, there was a span of 15 bases. Germline CDR1 and CDR2: DFQATT and SNEGSKA (reference sequence). There are 16 residues in the CDR3.

This clonotype has just a few counts. The chain employs TRBV7-9 and TRBJ2-2; D not resolved. The CDR3 is 12 residues long. Germline V gives CDR1 SEHNR, CDR2 FQNEAQ (reference sequence). The V gene lost 5 bases and the J gene lost 7 bases, with 8 bases spanning the gap. The chain's CDR3 is CASSPRGGELFF. CDR3 DNA sequence: TGTGCCAGCAGCCCTCGAGGCGGGGAGCTGTTTTTT.

This clonotype was observed a few times. The chain recombines TRBV12-3 or TRBV12-4 with TRBJ1-1, with a weak D call TRBD1 (5 bases). V lost 6 bases and J 0 bases, leaving 17 bases between the germline ends. The CDR3 totals 16 residues. CDR3 residues: CASSKGMRGLNTEAFF. In DNA form, the CDR3 reads TGTGCCAGCAGCAAGGGAATGCGGGGACTGAACACTGAAGCTTTCTTT.

The CDR3 DNA reads as TGTGCCAGCAGCTCCGGGGGGTGGGAGCAGTTCTTC. This gives the protein CASSSGGWEQFF. The rearrangement uses TRBV7-3 and TRBJ2-1, with 7 bases lining up with TRBD2. The V gene's germline CDR1 is SGHTA and CDR2 FQGTGA. Unmatched junction bases numbered 4, after V lost 4 bases and J lost 10 bases. This CDR3 comprises 12 residues.

The sample holds many counts of this clonotype. This sequence joins TRBV24-1 and TRBJ2-5; either TRBD1 or TRBD2 may supply D (6 bases each). Looked up from germline, CDR1 is KGHDR and CDR2 is SFDVKD. The V end lost 4 bases, the J end lost 1 base, and 9 bases lay between the germline ends. CDR3 length: 14 residues. The CDR3 sequence: CATSDGGSQETQYF. The CDR3, as DNA: TGTGCCACCAGTGACGGGGGCAGCCAAGAGACCCAGTACTTC.

The J gene is TRBJ1-2, the V gene TRBV7-9; D is ambiguous. The CDR3 extends over 15 amino acids. V was clipped by 1 base and J by 1 base, with 10 bases between them. Germline lookup yields CDR1 SEHNR and CDR2 FQNEAQ (reference sequence). The CDR3, as DNA: TGTGCCAGCAGCTTAGTGGAGAGCGTTAACTATGGCTACACCTTC. Its translation: CASSLVESVNYGYTF.

V and J are TRBV29-1 and TRBJ1-1; D gene ambiguous. CDR3 length equals 15 residues. Trimming stripped 3 bases from V and 3 bases from J, with 17 bases between. Germline V gene sequence: CDR1 SQVTM, CDR2 ANQGSEA. The CDR3 DNA sequence: TGCAGCGTTGAGTTCCCAGCCAGACTTTACACTGAAGCTTTCTTT. Protein: CSVEFPARLYTEAFF.

This clonotype was counted only a few times. The rearrangement uses TRBV20-1 and TRBJ2-3, with a weak D call TRBD2 (6 bases). The V end lost 3 bases, the J end lost 5 bases, and 12 bases lay between the germline ends. Germline values: CDR1 DFQATT, CDR2 SNEGSKA (reference sequence). CDR3 length: 13 residues. The CDR3: CSASGRTLDTQYF. The CDR3 nucleotides read TGCAGTGCTAGCGGGAGAACTTTAGATACGCAGTATTTT.

This clonotype was seen more than once but under ten times. The chain is built from TRBV7-9 and TRBJ1-3; D not certain. The CDR3 is 14 residues long. Germline V CDR1 and CDR2: SEHNR, FQNEAQ (reference sequence). Trimming removed 3 bases at V and 4 bases at J, with 10 bases between. CDR3 sequence (DNA): TGTGCCAGCAGCTTTGTTTTAGCCGGAAACACCATATATTTT. Translating gives CASSFVLAGNTIYF.

This clonotype appeared once. The V gene is TRBV5-4, the J gene TRBJ1-1, with a tentative D call TRBD1 (5 bases). This CDR3 has 14 residues. Germline V gene lookup returns CDR1 SGHNT and CDR2 YYREEE (reference sequence). V was clipped by 5 bases and J by 3 bases, with 14 bases between them. CDR3 in amino acids: CASRVFRGDTEAFF. CDR3 sequence (DNA): TGTGCCAGCAGGGTCTTCAGAGGGGACACTGAAGCTTTCTTT.

The rearrangement links TRBV12-3 or TRBV12-4 to TRBJ2-2; 9 nucleotides agree with TRBD1. The CDR3 contains 15 residues. The trim removed 6 bases at V and 5 bases at J, leaving 7 bases unmatched. CDR3 nucleotides: TGTGCCAGCAGCCGCCCGGGACAGGGTACCGGGGAGCTGTTTTTT. This translates into CASSRPGQGTGELFF.

This clonotype showed up just a few times. The rearrangement links TRBV10-3 to TRBJ2-7; D call uncertain. The V end was cut by 2 bases, the J end by 6 bases, with 8 bases between. The CDR3 totals 12 residues. Germline lookup yields CDR1 ENHRY and CDR2 SYGVKD. DNA for the CDR3: TGTGCCATCAGTGAGGTTTTATCCGAGCAGTACTTC. Protein sequence: CAISEVLSEQYF.

This sequence joins TRBV12-3 or TRBV12-4 and TRBJ2-3; TRBD1 aligns across 7 bases. V lost 3 bases, J lost 0 bases, and 9 bases stayed unmatched. This CDR3 has 17 amino acids. For the CDR3, the DNA is TGTGCCAGCAGTTTCCAGGGGGTTGTTGCTAGCACAGATACGCAGTATTTT. Its translation is CASSFQGVVASTDTQYF.

There are a few counts of this clonotype. The chain couples TRBV6-5 to TRBJ2-6; no firm D call. The CDR3 is made up of 16 amino acids. V lost 2 bases and J 0 bases, leaving 8 bases between the germline ends. The germline V gene has CDR1 MNHEY and CDR2 SVGAGI. CDR3 in DNA: TGTGCCAGCAGTTACGGTCGGTTCTCTGGGGCCAACGTCCTGACTTTC. Translation gives CASSYGRFSGANVLTF.

This clonotype was found a few times. The DNA of the CDR3 is TGTGCCAGCAGCTTAGCGGGGGGGCATGGAAACATTCAGTACTTC. It is translated as CASSLAGGHGNIQYF. The chain carries TRBV7-2 and TRBJ2-4; a weak D match, TRBD2 (7 bases). V was pared by 0 bases and J by 6 bases, with 12 bases between. This CDR3 comprises 15 residues. The germline CDR1 and CDR2 sequences are SGHTA and FQGNSA.

This clonotype was detected a few times. J is TRBJ2-7 and V is TRBV29-1; a weak D match, TRBD2 (5 bases). The germline V gene has CDR1 SQVTM and CDR2 ANQGSEA. CDR3 length: 13 residues. With 3 bases removed from V and 6 bases from J, the gap between germline ends came to 15 bases. Here the CDR3 reads CSVDGGSGREQYF. The CDR3 region has the DNA TGCAGCGTTGATGGAGGTAGTGGACGCGAGCAGTACTTC.

The chain uses TRBV6-1 and TRBJ2-3, with unresolved D. Germline CDR1 is MNHNS and CDR2 is SASEGT. This CDR3 is 15 amino acids long. V lost 1 base to trimming and J lost 0 bases, with 8 bases between them. DNA of the CDR3: TGTGCCAGCAGTGAAGGGGTTGGGAGCACAGATACGCAGTATTTT. Translation: CASSEGVGSTDTQYF.

This sequence joins TRBV12-3 or TRBV12-4 and TRBJ2-4; 8 bases fit TRBD2. V lost 4 bases, J lost 0 bases, and 8 bases stayed unmatched. The CDR3 runs to 17 residues. This CDR3 reads CASSSTAGVGAKNIQYF. CDR3 DNA sequence: TGTGCCAGCAGTTCGACAGCGGGAGTGGGAGCCAAAAACATTCAGTACTTC.

In its sample, this clonotype was seen a few times. V usage is TRBV9 and J usage is TRBJ2-7, with D perhaps matching TRBD2 (6 bases). CDR1 and CDR2 (germline): SGDLS, YYNGEE. The CDR3 consists of 13 residues. The V end was cut by 0 bases, the J end by 6 bases, with 10 bases between. The CDR3, as DNA: TGTGCCAGCAGCGTAGGTTCGGGGGTCGAGCAGTACTTC. Translated, it gives CASSVGSGVEQYF.

The rearrangement links TRBV3-1 to TRBJ1-2, with 8 bases aligning to TRBD1. Germline CDR1 and CDR2: LGHDT and YNNKEL (reference sequence). V lost 3 bases and J lost 6; bases outside the gene matches: 6. CDR3 length equals 14 residues. CDR3 loop: CASSQTDRVHGYTF. The CDR3 DNA reads TGTGCCAGCAGCCAGACGGACAGGGTCCATGGCTACACCTTC.

This clonotype came up many times. The gene calls are TRBV12-3 or TRBV12-4 and TRBJ2-3; 9 nucleotides align to TRBD2. This CDR3 spans 15 amino acids. With 5 bases clipped from V and 4 bases from J, the junction kept 7 bases outside the gene matches. The CDR3 nucleotides read TGTGCCAGCAGTCCCACTGGCGGGAGGGCAGATACGCAGTATTTT. Amino acids: CASSPTGGRADTQYF.

This sequence joins TRBV20-1 and TRBJ1-3; no clear D gene. Germline-derived CDR1 and CDR2 are DFQATT and SNEGSKA (reference sequence). CDR3 size: 15 residues. V lost 0 bases and J lost 0, with 9 bases in between. This chain's CDR3 is CSARDPKTSGNTIYF. The CDR3, as DNA: TGCAGTGCTAGAGATCCCAAAACCTCTGGAAACACCATATATTTT.

The chain links TRBV12-3 or TRBV12-4 to TRBJ1-4, with 10 bases identical to TRBD1. The junction had 9 bases not matched to a gene; V was cut back by 7 bases and J by 10 bases. The CDR3 length is 14 residues. CDR3 nucleotide sequence: TGTGCCAGCACTCCGGGACAGGGGTTGGGAAAACTGTTTTTT. Its protein is CASTPGQGLGKLFF.

This clonotype was picked up a small number of times. This rearrangement joins TRBV30 to TRBJ2-5; D perhaps matches TRBD2 (5 bases). Germline V lookup: CDR1 GTSNPN, CDR2 SVGIG (reference sequence). The CDR3 length is 14 residues. The germline V and J ends were trimmed by 0 bases and 5 bases, with 13 bases remaining between them. For the CDR3, the DNA is TGTGCCTGGAGTGTCACCCTAGCCGGGGAGACCCAGTACTTC. Protein: CAWSVTLAGETQYF.

This clonotype came up a few times. This sequence joins TRBV21-1 and TRBJ1-1; the table's TRBD1 call for D was not verified on the DNA. TRBV21-1 is listed as a pseudogene. This CDR3 spans 18 amino acids. The CDR3 loop is CASSLPNAGDMKRPEAFF. The CDR3 coding sequence is TGTGCCAGCAGCCTCCCGAACGCCGGGGACATGAAGCGCCCTGAAGCTTTCTTT.